The present TCR beta chain was sequenced within a study of CD8 T cells in ankylosing spondylitis. Study-level points and caveats: Those disease-linked clones were CD8+; they were also relatively rare in peripheral blood. Typical of ankylosing spondylitis blood, it appeared, was a TCR beta motif of eight highly homologous variants. Significant enrichment of disease-linked clones was reported in matched ankylosing spondylitis synovial fluid. Some motif variants had been reported before (in reactive arthritis synovial fluid and blood).

This clonotype has just a few counts. As yet, its antigen is unknown. 5'-RACE, quantitative and with molecular barcodes, yielded the TCR beta libraries. Via MiXCR, TCRdb re-called the 5' RACE reads, giving one row per CDR3 protein. In the table there are more than 650,000 distinct CDR3 sequences, 10% to 15% of which are singletons. The V gene lost 4 bases and the J gene lost 4 bases, with 15 bases spanning the gap. CDR1 and CDR2 from the germline V gene are SGHRS and YFSETQ. The CDR3 covers 15 residues. The specimen was blood, either unsorted or a sorted T cell fraction (not recorded which). The clonotype was recovered from a male donor with ankylosing spondylitis. The chain combines TRBV5-1 with TRBJ2-1; either TRBD1 or TRBD2 may fit D (5 bases each). The CDR3 sequence is CASSTRDPSYNEQFF. The DNA for the CDR3 is TGCGCCAGCAGCACCAGGGACCCCTCGTACAATGAGCAGTTCTTC.